Below, 7 T cell receptor beta chains from the same sample are listed, as sequenced in a study of cytomegalovirus exposure and HLA in healthy donors. TCRdb keeps only in-frame clones here, not all; method: immunoSEQ multiplex PCR. This repertoire shows around 100,000 clones, around 85% found once; its top ten account for roughly 20%. Sequenced input: PBMCs. The source of these receptors is a man aged 18 to 29 in good health and CMV-seropositive.

J is TRBJ2-5 and V is TRBV7-9; TRBD2 matches at 7 bases. The CDR3 runs to 17 residues. CDR1 is SEHNR and CDR2 is FQNEAQ in the germline V gene (reference sequence). V lost 4 bases, J lost 5 bases, and 16 bases stayed unmatched. The CDR3 protein is CASSYTRGEKSTETQYF. Written as DNA, the CDR3 is TGTGCCAGCAGCTACACCCGGGGGGAGAAGTCTACGGAGACCCAGTACTTC. The variable domain in full, with the rest retrieved from reference TRBV7-9 and TRBJ2-5, is DTGVSQNPRHKITKRGQNVTFRCDPISEHNRLYWYRQTLGQGPEFLTYFQNEAQLEKSRLLSDRFSAERPKGSFSTLEIQRTEQGDSAMYLCASSYTRGEKSTETQYFGPGTRLLVL.

The rearrangement uses TRBV10-3 and TRBJ1-4, with D possibly being TRBD1 (5 bases). V was shortened by 0 bases and J by 5 bases, with 10 bases between the two germline ends. The CDR3 totals 15 residues. CDR1 is ENHRY and CDR2 is SYGVKD in the germline V gene. In DNA form, the CDR3 reads TGTGCCATCAGTGAGTCGAGACAGCTAAATGAAAAACTGTTTTTT. Encoded protein: CAISESRQLNEKLFF.

The J gene is TRBJ2-2, the V gene TRBV5-1, with D unresolved. Trimming shortened V by 1 base and J by 1 base, and 5 bases separated the two germline ends. The CDR3 covers 14 residues. The germline V gene has CDR1 SGHRS and CDR2 YFSETQ. The CDR3 reads CASSLTENTGELFF. CDR3 bases: TGCGCCAGCAGCTTGACAGAGAACACCGGGGAGCTGTTTTTT. Based on the CDR3 plus reference TRBV5-1 and TRBJ2-2, the full variable domain is KAGVTQTPRYLIKTRGQQVTLSCSPISGHRSVSWYQQTPGQGLQFLFEYFSETQRNKGNFPGRFSGRQFSNSRSEMNVSTLELGDSALYLCASSLTENTGELFFGEGSRLTVL.

The chain combines TRBV6-1 with TRBJ2-3; 10 positions match TRBD2. The CDR3 covers 17 residues. Germline V gives CDR1 MNHNS, CDR2 SASEGT. V shed 2 bases, J shed 1 base, and the junction held 6 bases outside the gene matches. The CDR3 nucleotides read TGTGCCAGCAGTGAACTAGTAGCGGGAGGTGGCACAGATACGCAGTATTTT. It yields the protein CASSELVAGGGTDTQYF.

This chain links TRBV7-9 with TRBJ2-7; TRBD1 matches 10 bases. The V gene's germline CDR1 is SEHNR and CDR2 FQNEAQ (reference sequence). The CDR3 loop spans 15 amino acids. J lost 4 bases, V lost 5 bases, and 8 bases had no gene match. The DNA of the CDR3 is TGTGCCAGCAGCCACCCCAGGACAGGGGGATACGAGCAGTACTTC. Translated, it gives CASSHPRTGGYEQYF.

The chain uses TRBV4-1 and TRBJ2-2; weak D call: TRBD2 (6 bases). Germline V gene lookup returns CDR1 MGHRA and CDR2 YSYEKL. V lost 0 bases, J lost 8 bases, and 10 bases lay in between. CDR3 length: 14 residues. The CDR3 sequence is CASSQDGGSGELFF. The CDR3 region has the DNA TGCGCCAGCAGCCAAGATGGGGGGAGTGGGGAGCTGTTTTTT.

The rearrangement links TRBV18 to TRBJ2-3, with D unclear. Trimming removed 3 bases from V and 2 bases from J, with 9 bases in between. The CDR3 consists of 14 residues. Germline V gives CDR1 KGHSH, CDR2 LQKENI. CDR3 nucleotides: TGTGCCAGCTCACCGTCTCAGGCCACAGATACGCAGTATTTT. It translates to CASSPSQATDTQYF. Based on the CDR3 plus reference TRBV18 and TRBJ2-3, the full variable domain is NAGVMQNPRHLVRRRGQEARLRCSPMKGHSHVYWYRQLPEEGLKFMVYLQKENIIDESGMPKERFSAEFPKEGPSILRIQQVVRGDSAAYFCASSPSQATDTQYFGPGTRLTVL.